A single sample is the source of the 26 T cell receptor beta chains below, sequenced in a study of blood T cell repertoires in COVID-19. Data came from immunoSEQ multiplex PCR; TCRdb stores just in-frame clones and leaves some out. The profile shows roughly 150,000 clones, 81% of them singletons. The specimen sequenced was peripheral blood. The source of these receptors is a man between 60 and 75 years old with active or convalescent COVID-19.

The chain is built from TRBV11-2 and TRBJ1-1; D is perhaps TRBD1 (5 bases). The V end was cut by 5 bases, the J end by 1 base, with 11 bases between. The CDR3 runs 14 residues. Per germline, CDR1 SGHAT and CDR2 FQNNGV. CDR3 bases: TGTGCCAGCAGCCTCCAAACAGGGAACACTGAAGCTTTCTTT. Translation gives CASSLQTGNTEAFF. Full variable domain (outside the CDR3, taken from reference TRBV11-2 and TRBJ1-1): EAGVAQSPRYKIIEKRQSVAFWCNPISGHATLYWYQQILGQGPKLLIQFQNNGVVDDSQLPKDRFSAERLKGVDSTLKIQPAKLEDSAVYLCASSLQTGNTEAFFGQGTRLTVV.

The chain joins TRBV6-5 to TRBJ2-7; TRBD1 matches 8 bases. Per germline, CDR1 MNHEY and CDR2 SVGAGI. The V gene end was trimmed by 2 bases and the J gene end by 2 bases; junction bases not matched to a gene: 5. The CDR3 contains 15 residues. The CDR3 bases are TGTGCCAGCAGTTACGCTCAGGGGGCTCCCTACGAGCAGTACTTC. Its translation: CASSYAQGAPYEQYF.

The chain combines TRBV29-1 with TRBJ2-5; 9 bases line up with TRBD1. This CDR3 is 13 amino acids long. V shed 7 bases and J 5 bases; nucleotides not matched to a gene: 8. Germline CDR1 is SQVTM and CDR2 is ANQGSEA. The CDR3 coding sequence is TGCAGCGCTACCGGGACAGGGTATGAGACCCAGTACTTC. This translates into CSATGTGYETQYF.

The CDR3 is CASSQGEGANTEAFF. As DNA, the CDR3 is TGTGCCAGCAGCCAAGGTGAGGGGGCGAACACTGAAGCTTTCTTT. The chain carries TRBV4-2 and TRBJ1-1; 7 nucleotides match TRBD1. The germline V gene has CDR1 LGHNA and CDR2 YNFKEQ. The CDR3 extends over 15 amino acids. V was pared by 1 base and J by 1 base, with 3 bases of the junction left unmatched.

The DNA for the CDR3 is TGTGCCAGCAGTGACCGTAGGAGGGTTGACTATGGCTACACCTTC. It is translated as CASSDRRRVDYGYTF. The J gene is TRBJ1-2, the V gene TRBV6-4, with D uncertain. From germline, CDR1 is MRHNA and CDR2 SNTAGT. The CDR3 totals 15 residues. The V gene lost 2 bases and the J gene lost 3 bases, with 13 bases spanning the gap.

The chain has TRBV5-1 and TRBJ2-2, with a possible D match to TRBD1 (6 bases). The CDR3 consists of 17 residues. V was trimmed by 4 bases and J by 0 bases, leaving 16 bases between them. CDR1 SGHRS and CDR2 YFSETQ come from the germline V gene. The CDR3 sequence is CASSLQGLQTNTGELFF. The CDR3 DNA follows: TGCGCCAGCAGCCTTCAGGGGTTACAGACGAACACCGGGGAGCTGTTTTTT.

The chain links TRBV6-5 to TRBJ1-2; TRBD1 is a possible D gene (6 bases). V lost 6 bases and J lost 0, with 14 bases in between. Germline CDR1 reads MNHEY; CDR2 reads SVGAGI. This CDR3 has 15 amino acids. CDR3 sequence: CASSYGQQTNYGYTF. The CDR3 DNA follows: TGTGCCAGCAGCTACGGACAGCAAACTAACTATGGCTACACCTTC.

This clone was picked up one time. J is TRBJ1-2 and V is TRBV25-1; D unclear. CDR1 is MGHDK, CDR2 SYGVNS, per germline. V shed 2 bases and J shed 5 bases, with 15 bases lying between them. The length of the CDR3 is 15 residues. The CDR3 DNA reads TGTGCCAGCAGTGAAGGAACAGTCCTCGGATATGGCTACACCTTC. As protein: CASSEGTVLGYGYTF.

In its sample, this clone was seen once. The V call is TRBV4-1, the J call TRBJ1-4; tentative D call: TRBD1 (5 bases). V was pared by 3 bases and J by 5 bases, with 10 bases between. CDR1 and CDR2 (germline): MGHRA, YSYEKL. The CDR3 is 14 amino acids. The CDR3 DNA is TGCGCCAGCAGCCACCCGGGGGGGAATGAAAAACTGTTTTTT. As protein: CASSHPGGNEKLFF.

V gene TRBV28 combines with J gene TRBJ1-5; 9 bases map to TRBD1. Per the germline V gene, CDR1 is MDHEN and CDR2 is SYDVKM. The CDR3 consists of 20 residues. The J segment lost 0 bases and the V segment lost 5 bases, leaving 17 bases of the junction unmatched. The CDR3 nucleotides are TGTGCCAGCAGTCTAACCCCCCGGCGGTGGGACAGGGTTAGCAATCAGCCCCAGCATTTT. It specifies CASSLTPRRWDRVSNQPQHF. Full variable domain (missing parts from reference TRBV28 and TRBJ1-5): DVKVTQSSRYLVKRTGEKVFLECVQDMDHENMFWYRQDPGLGLRLIYFSYDVKMKEKGDIPEGYSVSREKKERFSLILESASTNQTSMYLCASSLTPRRWDRVSNQPQHFGDGTRLSIL.

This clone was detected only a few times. CDR3 residues: CASSQDSRVPGYTF. CDR3 bases: TGTGCCAGCAGCCAAGATTCGAGGGTTCCTGGCTACACCTTC. The chain combines TRBV3-1 (or the pseudogene TRBV3-2) with TRBJ1-2; D uncertain. This CDR3 is 14 amino acids long. V gave up 0 bases and J gave up 7 bases, with 12 bases separating them. The germline CDR1 and CDR2 sequences are LGHDT and YNNKEL (reference sequence).

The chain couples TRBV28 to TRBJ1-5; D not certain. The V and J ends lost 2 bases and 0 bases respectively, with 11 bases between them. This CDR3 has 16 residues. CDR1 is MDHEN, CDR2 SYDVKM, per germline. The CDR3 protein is CASSLAQKYSNQPQHF. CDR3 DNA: TGTGCCAGCAGTTTAGCCCAGAAGTATAGCAATCAGCCCCAGCATTTT.

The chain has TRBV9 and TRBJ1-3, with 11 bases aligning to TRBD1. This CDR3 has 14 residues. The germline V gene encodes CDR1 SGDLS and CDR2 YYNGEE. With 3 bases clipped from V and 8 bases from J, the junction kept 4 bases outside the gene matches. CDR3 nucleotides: TGTGCCAGCAGCGCGGACAGGGGGCAAGACACCATATATTTT. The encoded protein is CASSADRGQDTIYF.

CDR3 region: CASSLGTAKANYGYTF. CDR3 nucleotide sequence: TGTGCCAGCAGCCTCGGGACAGCAAAAGCAAACTATGGCTACACCTTC. The chain carries TRBV7-3 and TRBJ1-2; 7 bases map to TRBD1. Per the germline V gene, CDR1 is SGHTA and CDR2 is FQGTGA. Losses at the gene ends were 5 bases for V and 2 bases for J; bases not matched to a gene: 11. The CDR3 extends over 16 amino acids.

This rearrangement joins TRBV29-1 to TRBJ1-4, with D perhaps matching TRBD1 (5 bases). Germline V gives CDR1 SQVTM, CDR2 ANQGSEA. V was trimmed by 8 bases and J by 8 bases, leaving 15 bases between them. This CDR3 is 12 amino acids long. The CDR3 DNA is TGCAGCACCCGGGACTCCGGGGAAAAACTGTTTTTT. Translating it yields CSTRDSGEKLFF.

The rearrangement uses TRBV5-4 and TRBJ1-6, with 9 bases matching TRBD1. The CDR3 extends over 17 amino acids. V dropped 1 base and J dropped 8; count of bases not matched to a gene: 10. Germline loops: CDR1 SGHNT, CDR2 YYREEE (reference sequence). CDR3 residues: CASSLLTGTGYDSPLHF. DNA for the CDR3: TGTGCCAGCAGCTTGCTTACGGGGACAGGGTACGATTCACCCCTCCACTTT.

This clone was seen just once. The CDR3 protein is CATSNSNQPQHF. The CDR3 DNA reads TGTGCCACCTCAAATAGCAATCAGCCCCAGCATTTT. The J gene is TRBJ1-5, the V gene TRBV24-1; D not resolved. Germline CDR1 KGHDR, CDR2 SFDVKD. Trimming shortened V by 9 bases and J by 0 bases, and 5 bases separated the two germline ends. The CDR3 has 12 residues.

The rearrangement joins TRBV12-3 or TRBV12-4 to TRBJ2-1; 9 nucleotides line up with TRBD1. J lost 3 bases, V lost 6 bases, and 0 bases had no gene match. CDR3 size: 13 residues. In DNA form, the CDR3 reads TGTGCCAGCAGGGGACAGGGCTACAATGAGCAGTTCTTC. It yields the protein CASRGQGYNEQFF.

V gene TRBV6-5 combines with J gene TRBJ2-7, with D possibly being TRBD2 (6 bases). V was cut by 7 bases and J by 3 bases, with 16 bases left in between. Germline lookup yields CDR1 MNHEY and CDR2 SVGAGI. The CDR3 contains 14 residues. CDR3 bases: TGTGCCAGCACCCGGGGGTGGGGGAGCTACGAGCAGTACTTC. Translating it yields CASTRGWGSYEQYF.

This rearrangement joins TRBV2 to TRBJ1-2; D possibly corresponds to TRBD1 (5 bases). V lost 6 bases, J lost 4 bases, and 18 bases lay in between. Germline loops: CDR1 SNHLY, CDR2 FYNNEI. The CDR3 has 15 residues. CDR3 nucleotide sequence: TGTGCCAGCAGGGGGGGTGGAGGGGCCGTCTATGGCTACACCTTC. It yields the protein CASRGGGGAVYGYTF. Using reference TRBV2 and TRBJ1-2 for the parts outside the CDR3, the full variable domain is EPEVTQTPSHQVTQMGQEVILRCVPISNHLYFYWYRQILGQKVEFLVSFYNNEISEKSEIFDDQFSVERPDGSNFTLKIRSTKLEDSAMYFCASRGGGGAVYGYTFGSGTRLTVV.

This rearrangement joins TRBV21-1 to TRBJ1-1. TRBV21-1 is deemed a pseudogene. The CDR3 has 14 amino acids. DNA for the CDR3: TGTGCCAGCAGCAAGCGGGGGGGGAACACTGAAGCTTTCTTT. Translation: CASSKRGGNTEAFF.

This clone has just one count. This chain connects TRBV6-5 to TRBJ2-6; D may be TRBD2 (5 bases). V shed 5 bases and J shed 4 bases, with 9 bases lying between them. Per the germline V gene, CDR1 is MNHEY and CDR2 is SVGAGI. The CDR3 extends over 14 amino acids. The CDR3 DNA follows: TGTGCCAGCAGTCCCGGGGTGGGGGCCAACGTCCTGACTTTC. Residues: CASSPGVGANVLTF.

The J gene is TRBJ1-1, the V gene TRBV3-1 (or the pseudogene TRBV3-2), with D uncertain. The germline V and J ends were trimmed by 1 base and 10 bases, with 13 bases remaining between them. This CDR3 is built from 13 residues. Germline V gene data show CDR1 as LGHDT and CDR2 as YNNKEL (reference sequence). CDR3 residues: CASSQASGVRAFF. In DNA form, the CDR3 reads TGTGCCAGCAGCCAAGCGTCCGGGGTACGAGCTTTCTTT.

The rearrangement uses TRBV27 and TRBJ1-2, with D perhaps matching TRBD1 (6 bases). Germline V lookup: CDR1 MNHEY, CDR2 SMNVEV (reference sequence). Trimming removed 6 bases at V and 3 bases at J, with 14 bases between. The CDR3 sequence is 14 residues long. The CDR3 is CASSKLGGDYGYTF. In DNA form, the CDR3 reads TGTGCCAGCAGCAAACTAGGGGGGGACTATGGCTACACCTTC.

The CDR3 sequence is CSETTSREQFF. For the CDR3, the DNA is TGCAGCGAAACGACTAGCCGAGAGCAGTTCTTC. The gene calls are TRBV29-1 and TRBJ2-1; 7 bases align to TRBD2. Unmatched junction bases numbered 7, after V lost 7 bases and J lost 10 bases. The CDR3 consists of 11 residues. Germline-derived CDR1 and CDR2 are SQVTM and ANQGSEA.

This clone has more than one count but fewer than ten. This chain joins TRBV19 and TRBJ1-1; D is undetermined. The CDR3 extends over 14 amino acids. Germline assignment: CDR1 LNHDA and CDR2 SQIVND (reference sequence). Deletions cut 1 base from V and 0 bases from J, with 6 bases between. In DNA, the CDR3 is TGTGCCAGTAGTATAGCACTGTTGAACACTGAAGCTTTCTTT. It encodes CASSIALLNTEAFF.